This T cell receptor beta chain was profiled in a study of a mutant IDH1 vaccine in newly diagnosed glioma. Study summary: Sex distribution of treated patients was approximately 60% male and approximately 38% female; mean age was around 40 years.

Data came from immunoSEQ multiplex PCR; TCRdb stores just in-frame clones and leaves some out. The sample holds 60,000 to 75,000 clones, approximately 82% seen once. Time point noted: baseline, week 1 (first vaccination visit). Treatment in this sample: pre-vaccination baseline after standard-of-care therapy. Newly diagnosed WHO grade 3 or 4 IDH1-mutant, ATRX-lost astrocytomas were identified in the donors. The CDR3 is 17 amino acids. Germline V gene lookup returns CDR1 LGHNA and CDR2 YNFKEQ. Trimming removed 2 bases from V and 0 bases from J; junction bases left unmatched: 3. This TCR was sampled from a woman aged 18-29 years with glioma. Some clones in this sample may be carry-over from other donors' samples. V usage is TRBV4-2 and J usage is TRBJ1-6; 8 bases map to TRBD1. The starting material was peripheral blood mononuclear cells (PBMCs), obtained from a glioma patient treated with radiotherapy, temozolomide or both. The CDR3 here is CASSQPTGGSYNSPLHF. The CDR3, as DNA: TGTGCCAGCAGCCAACCCACAGGGGGCTCCTATAATTCACCCCTCCACTTT.